This TCR beta chain was identified during a study of cytomegalovirus exposure and HLA in healthy donors. Both 60 Vbeta primers and 13 Jbeta primers went into the PCR. Method: immunoSEQ multiplex PCR; TCRdb's copy keeps in-frame clones and lacks some. The sample carries about 99,000 clones, approximately 72% recorded once. This CDR3 region has 16 residues. The V gene end was trimmed by 6 bases and the J gene end by 2 bases; junction bases not matched to a gene: 8. The germline V gene encodes CDR1 SGHAT and CDR2 FQNNGV. The chain employs TRBV11-2 and TRBJ1-5; 9 bases line up with TRBD1. This sequence originates from a woman in her forties or fifties in good health and CMV-seronegative. Sequenced material: PBMCs. CDR3 in amino acids: CASSLTGGYGNQPQHF. CDR3 sequence (DNA): TGTGCCAGCAGTCTTACAGGGGGCTACGGCAATCAGCCCCAGCATTTT.